The sequence of this T cell receptor (beta chain) was determined in a study of CD8 T cells in ankylosing spondylitis. There are many counts of this clonotype. V lost 2 bases to trimming and J lost 8 bases, with 10 bases between them. The CDR3 consists of 13 residues. In germline, CDR1 is SGHDT, CDR2 YYEEEE. Each CDR3 protein is one row after TCRdb ran MiXCR on the 5' RACE reads. The sample includes approximately 250,000 distinct CDR3 sequences, around 8% of them seen just once. Sequenced material: blood, either unsorted or a sorted T cell fraction (not recorded which). The chain couples TRBV5-6 to TRBJ1-4, with D unresolved. The sequence was collected from a female donor with ankylosing spondylitis or in good health (not recorded which). The CDR3 sequence is CASSLSLTEKLFF. The CDR3 bases are TGTGCCAGCAGCTTATCCCTTACCGAAAAACTGTTTTTT.